This passage covers 20 T cell receptor beta chains from one sample sequenced in a study of shared clonotypes between healthy human individuals. Produced via immunoSEQ multiplex PCR; TCRdb's table is partial and in-frame only. The data show 650,000 to 800,000 clones, 72% seen once. The sample taken for sequencing was memory CD4+ T cells sorted from blood. As to subset: CD45RA-negative fraction. These receptors all come from a woman between 25 and 40 years old in good health.

The chain couples TRBV10-1 to TRBJ2-1; 7 bases are a match to TRBD2. The CDR3 spans 16 residues. The germline CDR1 and CDR2 sequences are WNHNN and SYGVQD (reference sequence). V lost 6 bases and J lost 4; bases outside the gene matches: 12. The CDR3 DNA reads as TGCGCCAGCAGCCCCGGGACTACTCGGTCGTACAATGAGCAGTTCTTC. Translated, it gives CASSPGTTRSYNEQFF.

As for this clone: One base separates it from a far larger clone, so it is likely a read error. The chain links TRBV9 to TRBJ2-2; possible D gene TRBD1, 6 bases. Germline loops: CDR1 SGDLS, CDR2 YYNGEE. This CDR3 spans 15 amino acids. CDR3 loop: CASSVVTGSTEELFF. CDR3 bases: TGTGCCAGCAGCGTAGTAACAGGGTCCACCGAGGAGCTGTTTTTT.

A remark on this clone: A much larger clone sits a single nucleotide away, making a read error possible. V gene TRBV7-9 combines with J gene TRBJ1-2, with a tentative D call TRBD1 (5 bases). The CDR3 extends over 14 amino acids. V lost 0 bases, J lost 0 bases, and 5 bases lay in between. Germline V CDR1 and CDR2: SEHNR, FQNEAQ (reference sequence). CDR3 protein: CASSLAGANYGYTF. The CDR3 DNA follows: TGTGCCAGCAGCTTAGCAGGGGCTAACTATGGCTACACCTTC.

This clone has more than one count but fewer than ten. This sample also contains other DNA sequences that code for the same CDR3. This chain joins TRBV19 and TRBJ1-1; TRBD1 is a possible D gene (5 bases). The V end lost 2 bases, the J end lost 1 base, and 8 bases lay between the germline ends. The CDR3 loop spans 14 amino acids. The germline gives CDR1 LNHDA, CDR2 SQIVND (reference sequence). The CDR3: CASSIQGGNTEAFF. CDR3 nucleotide sequence: TGTGCCAGTAGTATACAGGGCGGGAACACTGAAGCTTTCTTT.

The CDR3, as DNA: TGTGCCAGCAGGTTACTGGTCGAGCAGTACTTC. Translating gives CASRLLVEQYF. The rearrangement joins TRBV6-1 to TRBJ2-7; no definite D call. Germline V CDR1 and CDR2: MNHNS, SASEGT. V dropped 6 bases and J dropped 6 bases, with 9 bases sitting between them. The CDR3 extends over 11 amino acids.

This clone appeared a few times. The CDR3 DNA reads TGCGCCAGCAGCTGGGAGGGTGATGGCTATGGCTACACCTTC. Amino acid sequence: CASSWEGDGYGYTF. V gene TRBV5-1 combines with J gene TRBJ1-2; no clear D gene. The germline V and J ends were trimmed by 3 bases and 4 bases, with 13 bases remaining between them. Germline V gene lookup returns CDR1 SGHRS and CDR2 YFSETQ. This CDR3 has 14 amino acids.

This clone was seen just once. The chain is built from TRBV7-2 and TRBJ1-2; D possibly corresponds to TRBD1 (6 bases). Trimming left V 3 bases short and J 0 bases short, with 20 bases between. The CDR3 runs 18 residues. Germline V CDR1 and CDR2: SGHTA, FQGNSA. CDR3 bases: TGTGCCAGCAGCTTGGGTTATGGGGGGCGAATTTCTAACTATGGCTACACCTTC. As protein: CASSLGYGGRISNYGYTF. Together with reference TRBV7-2 and TRBJ1-2, the CDR3 gives the full variable domain: GAGVSQSPSNKVTEKGKDVELRCDPISGHTALYWYRQSLGQGLEFLIYFQGNSAPDKSGLPSDRFSAERTGGSVSTLTIQRTQQEDSAVYLCASSLGYGGRISNYGYTFGSGTRLTVV.

The gene calls are TRBV30 and TRBJ1-2, with a weak D call TRBD1 (6 bases). Germline values: CDR1 GTSNPN, CDR2 SVGIG (reference sequence). With 4 bases removed from V and 7 bases from J, the gap between germline ends came to 16 bases. The CDR3 runs 13 residues. The CDR3 here is CAWTLRVRGGYTF. The CDR3, as DNA: TGTGCCTGGACACTCAGGGTCAGGGGTGGCTACACCTTC.

The chain is built from TRBV18 and TRBJ1-5; the D gene is possibly TRBD1 (5 bases). The CDR3 has 15 amino acids. The ends were cut back, 3 bases at V and 7 bases at J, with 16 bases in the middle. Germline CDR1 and CDR2: KGHSH and LQKENI. In DNA form, the CDR3 reads TGTGCCAGCTCACCGGGGGAAGGATCTTCGCAGCCCCAGCATTTT. This sequence encodes CASSPGEGSSQPQHF.

The CDR3 DNA is TGTGCCAGCTCACCACCGGGACCACAAGAGACCCAGTACTTC. Its translation: CASSPPGPQETQYF. The chain uses TRBV18 and TRBJ2-5, with D perhaps TRBD1 or TRBD2 (5 bases each). Germline CDR1 reads KGHSH; CDR2 reads LQKENI. The CDR3 extends over 14 amino acids. Trimming left V 0 bases short and J 2 bases short, with 7 bases between.

This rearrangement joins TRBV28 to TRBJ2-2; D may be TRBD1 or TRBD2 (5 bases each). This CDR3 spans 14 amino acids. V lost 9 bases, J lost 1 base, and 12 bases lay in between. Looked up from germline, CDR1 is MDHEN and CDR2 is SYDVKM. CDR3 region: CASRGAENTGELFF. The CDR3 nucleotides are TGTGCCAGTAGGGGAGCGGAGAACACCGGGGAGCTGTTTTTT.

The sample holds one count of this clone. This rearrangement joins TRBV6-1 to TRBJ2-7, with 11 bases matching TRBD1. Unmatched junction bases numbered 6, after V lost 3 bases and J lost 5 bases. Germline loops: CDR1 MNHNS, CDR2 SASEGT. The CDR3 runs 15 residues. In DNA form, the CDR3 reads TGTGCCAGCAGTGACCCGGGACAGGGGGACCACGAGCAGTACTTC. Residues: CASSDPGQGDHEQYF.

The rearrangement uses TRBV5-1 and TRBJ2-4; D remains ambiguous. This CDR3 has 9 amino acids. The germline V gene has CDR1 SGHRS and CDR2 YFSETQ. Deletions cut 6 bases from V and 12 bases from J, with 7 bases between. CDR3 sequence (DNA): TGCGCCAGCATCCGGACTCAGTACTTC. Protein sequence: CASIRTQYF.

The chain recombines TRBV5-1 with TRBJ1-1; unclear D gene. V lost 0 bases and J 0 bases, leaving 9 bases between the germline ends. This CDR3 spans 15 amino acids. The germline V gene encodes CDR1 SGHRS and CDR2 YFSETQ. The CDR3, as DNA: TGCGCCAGCAGCTTGGGGGCATCACTGAACACTGAAGCTTTCTTT. Its protein is CASSLGASLNTEAFF.

In the case of this clone: One junction end disagrees with the germline gene, perhaps due to a read error. The CDR3 is CASKGFRGKDTEAFF. The CDR3 DNA reads TGTGCAAGTAAGGGTTTTAGGGGCAAGGACACTGAAGCTTTCTTT. The chain has TRBV19 and TRBJ1-1; possible D gene TRBD1, 5 bases. The germline CDR1 and CDR2 sequences are LNHDA and SQIVND (reference sequence). This CDR3 region has 15 residues.

This sequence joins TRBV5-1 and TRBJ2-5; possibly TRBD2 for D (6 bases). The V gene lost 0 bases and the J gene lost 5 bases, with 17 bases spanning the gap. CDR1 SGHRS and CDR2 YFSETQ come from the germline V gene. The CDR3 totals 16 residues. The CDR3 bases are TGCGCCAGCAGCTTGGCATTAGCGGCTGAGAGGGAGACCCAGTACTTC. Amino acids: CASSLALAAERETQYF.

Only one count was recorded for this clone. The CDR3 protein is CASSSWGFVTSTDTQYF. In nucleotides, the CDR3 is TGTGCCAGCAGCTCCTGGGGGTTTGTAACTAGCACAGATACGCAGTATTTT. The gene calls are TRBV11-2 and TRBJ2-3; either TRBD1 or TRBD2 may supply D (5 bases each). Germline-derived CDR1 and CDR2 are SGHAT and FQNNGV. CDR3 size: 17 residues. Trimming removed 4 bases from V and 0 bases from J, with 17 bases in between.

The chain combines TRBV5-1 with TRBJ2-4; D perhaps matches TRBD1 (6 bases). The CDR3 length is 16 residues. Germline-derived CDR1 and CDR2 are SGHRS and YFSETQ. Trimming stripped 0 bases from V and 6 bases from J, with 16 bases between. The CDR3 nucleotides are TGCGCCAGCAGCTTGGCGGAAGGGACATTTGGAAACATTCAGTACTTC. It specifies CASSLAEGTFGNIQYF.

This chain joins TRBV7-2 and TRBJ1-4; D gene uncertain. V was trimmed by 3 bases and J by 13 bases, leaving 15 bases between them. The germline V gene encodes CDR1 SGHTA and CDR2 FQGNSA. The CDR3 runs to 13 residues. This CDR3 is CASSFRFTGLLFF. The DNA for the CDR3 is TGTGCCAGCAGCTTTCGGTTTACGGGCTTACTGTTTTTT.

This chain connects TRBV7-6 to TRBJ2-7, with TRBD2 identical over 7 bases. With 4 bases clipped from V and 7 bases from J, the junction kept 7 bases outside the gene matches. The CDR3 is made up of 13 amino acids. Germline CDR1 SGHVS, CDR2 FNYEAQ. The chain's CDR3 is CASSSAGVPEQYF. CDR3 coding DNA: TGTGCCAGCAGCTCCGCGGGAGTGCCTGAGCAGTACTTC.